This TCR beta chain comes out of a study of T cells in Graves' hyperthyroidism and ophthalmopathy. Patients counted as stable if ophthalmopathy did not develop within 18 months. Patients aged 18 to 65 had newly diagnosed hyperthyroidism lasting under 2 months. This clonotype was observed many times. The CDR3 regions of TCR beta were amplified from RNA transcripts. TCR CDR3 regions were first amplified by RT-PCR with HTBI primers. From the multiplex PCR reads, TCRdb called clonotypes with MiXCR, one entry per CDR3 protein. In the table there are hundreds of thousands of distinct CDR3 sequences, about 14% of which are singletons. Germline-derived CDR1 and CDR2 are SQVTM and ANQGSEA. The CDR3 has 12 amino acids. The V gene end was trimmed by 6 bases and the J gene end by 2 bases; junction bases not matched to a gene: 1.

The TCR originated in a woman between 18 and 29 years old with Graves' hyperthyroidism. The J gene is TRBJ2-5, the V gene TRBV29-1; 9 bases map to TRBD2. Sample: blood. The CDR3 sequence is CSVAGGQETQYF. The CDR3 DNA follows: TGCAGCGTAGCGGGGGGTCAAGAGACCCAGTACTTC.